This T cell receptor beta chain is drawn from a study of identical twins. In the case of this clonotype: Its target is unknown.

Germline V CDR1 and CDR2: SGHRS, YFSETQ. V was pared by 0 bases and J by 5 bases, with 8 bases between. This CDR3 region has 14 residues. Regarding the study as a whole: Whereas memory repertoires showed no such difference, abundant cord blood beta clonotypes carried fewer insertions. Zero-insertion analyses were open to partial confounding by invariant MAIT and iNKT cells. Out-of-frame alpha sequences common to twins exhibited a surplus of low generation probability. Findings depended on cross-sectional statistics rather than tracking the same donors.

TCRdb fed the 5' RACE reads into MiXCR, producing one record per CDR3 protein. The sample records roughly 260,000 distinct CDR3 sequences, 6% to 8% being singletons. The same data also contributed to another study, on yellow fever vaccine responses in identical twins.

The chain has TRBV5-1 and TRBJ2-2; the D is unclear. Sequences were obtained from CD8+ T cells sorted from blood. This receptor was identified in a woman younger than 30 in good health. In DNA, the CDR3 is TGCGCCAGCAGCTTGGTGTCTGGGACCGGGGAGCTGTTTTTT. It is translated as CASSLVSGTGELFF.